This is a list of T cell receptor beta chains from one sample in a study of long-term antiretroviral therapy in people with HIV. Assay used: immunoSEQ multiplex PCR; TCRdb lists only in-frame clones, some missing. The sample has 30,000 or so clones, 75% to 95% seen once. Material: unsorted PBMCs, obtained 5 to 5.5 years after starting antiretroviral therapy. The receptors originated from a middle-aged woman with HIV. Each CDR3 is given with its conserved first and last residue. D genes are given only for firm matches. Some rows have no size entry. The others give once, few or many, or a class for an expanded clone.

- | TRBJ1-2 | - | TRBV19 | CASSTRDKGGPLYGYTF | TGTGCCAGTAGTACACGCGACAAGGGGGGACCTCTTTATGGCTACACCTTC
- | TRBJ1-5 | - | TRBV6-6 | CASSYFRTNSNQPQHF | TGTGCCAGCAGTTATTTTAGGACTAATAGCAATCAGCCCCAGCATTTT
TRBD1 | TRBJ2-1 | - | TRBV13 | CASSSNRQGLNNEQFF | TGTGCCAGCAGCTCAAACCGACAGGGGCTAAACAATGAGCAGTTCTTC
TRBD1 | TRBJ2-1 | - | TRBV7-9 | CASSSKGQGDNEQFF | TGTGCCAGCAGCTCAAAGGGACAGGGCGACAATGAGCAGTTCTTC
- | TRBJ2-3 | few | TRBV4-1 | CASSQAPGPDTQYF | TGCGCCAGCAGCCAAGCCCCCGGCCCAGATACGCAGTATTTT
TRBD1 | TRBJ1-2 | - | TRBV5-6 | CASSLGTGTYGYTF | TGTGCCAGCAGCTTGGGGACAGGGACCTATGGCTACACCTTC
TRBD1 | TRBJ1-6 | - | TRBV5-4 | CASSSTGLWPLHF | TGTGCCAGCAGCTCGACAGGGCTTTGGCCCCTCCACTTT
- | TRBJ1-2 | - | TRBV5-1 | CASSPAGSLGYGYTF | TGCGCCAGCAGCCCGGCTGGGAGCCTTGGCTATGGCTACACCTTC
TRBD2 | TRBJ2-1 | - | TRBV11-2 | CASSLDPTGGEQFF | TGTGCCAGCAGCTTAGATCCAACGGGAGGGGAGCAGTTCTTC
- | TRBJ1-3 | - | TRBV19 | CASSNQPGNTIYF | TGTGCCAGTAGTAATCAACCCGGAAACACCATATATTTT
TRBD1 | TRBJ1-4 | once | TRBV19 | CASRRQGVNEKLFF | TGTGCCAGCCGAAGACAGGGCGTTAATGAAAAACTGTTTTTT
TRBD1 | TRBJ1-6 | - | TRBV5-6 | CASSPPGQGNSPLHF | TGTGCCAGCAGCCCTCCGGGACAGGGGAATTCACCCCTCCACTTT
- | TRBJ1-2 | - | TRBV25-1 | CATAGVERGYTF | TGTGCTACGGCCGGGGTCGAAAGGGGCTACACCTTC
TRBD1 | TRBJ2-7 | - | TRBV7-9 | CASSPPTGTGGYEQYF | TGTGCCAGCAGTCCCCCGACCGGGACAGGGGGCTACGAGCAGTACTTC
- | TRBJ1-3 | - | TRBV11-2 | CASSRNPLLSGNTIYF | TGTGCCAGCAGCCGCAATCCGCTGCTATCTGGAAACACCATATATTTT
- | TRBJ1-1 | - | TRBV9 | CASSVQPDLNTEAFF | TGTGCCAGCAGCGTACAGCCAGATTTGAACACTGAAGCTTTCTTT
- | TRBJ2-5 | - | TRBV6-6 | CASSYPRDQETQYF | TGTGCCAGCAGTTACCCGAGAGACCAAGAGACCCAGTACTTC
TRBD1 | TRBJ1-4 | - | TRBV27 | CASSSLEGASNEKLFF | TGTGCCAGCAGTTCCTTGGAGGGGGCATCTAATGAAAAACTGTTTTTT
- | TRBJ2-2 | - | TRBV19 | CASSHREDTGELFF | TGTGCCAGTAGTCACAGGGAGGATACCGGGGAGCTGTTTTTT
TRBD1 | TRBJ1-2 | - | TRBV5-1 | CASSLGTGLDYGYTF | TGCGCCAGCAGCTTGGGGACAGGGCTGGACTATGGCTACACCTTC
TRBD1 | TRBJ2-1 | - | TRBV10-3 | CAISEFRGSGNEQFF | TGTGCCATCAGTGAGTTCAGGGGGAGCGGCAATGAGCAGTTCTTC
TRBD1 | TRBJ1-1 | - | TRBV27 | CASSLRWTGDVNTEAFF | TGTGCCAGCAGTTTAAGGTGGACAGGGGATGTGAACACTGAAGCTTTCTTT
- | TRBJ2-6 | - | TRBV11-3 | CASSRSLSGANVLTF | TGTGCCAGCAGCCGTTCGCTCTCTGGGGCCAACGTCCTGACTTTC
- | TRBJ1-5 | medium-sized | TRBV23-1 | CASSQPALWPDPSPQHF | TGCGCCAGCAGTCAACCTGCGCTTTGGCCGGACCCTTCCCCCCAGCATTTT
- | TRBJ1-2 | - | TRBV5-6 | CASSSQVFYGYTF | TGTGCCAGCAGCTCACAGGTGTTCTATGGCTACACCTTC
- | TRBJ2-2 | - | TRBV27 | CASSFGRNTGELFF | TGTGCCAGCAGTTTTGGCAGGAACACCGGGGAGCTGTTTTTT
- | TRBJ1-1 | - | TRBV7-6 | CASSLGTDLNTEAFF | TGTGCCAGCAGCTTAGGGACAGATCTGAACACTGAAGCTTTCTTT
- | TRBJ2-1 | - | TRBV6-1 | CASSSRAQGHEQFF | TGTGCCAGCAGTTCCCGTGCCCAGGGCCATGAGCAGTTCTTC
TRBD1 | TRBJ2-1 | - | TRBV29-1 | CSVVVTGTGDWFF | TGCAGCGTTGTAGTTACCGGGACAGGGGATTGGTTCTTC